The next 14 T cell receptor beta chains were all read from a single sample in a study of cytomegalovirus exposure and HLA in healthy donors. The PCR used 60 Vbeta and 13 Jbeta primers. Clones were read by immunoSEQ multiplex PCR, and TCRdb kept only the in-frame ones, dropping some. The table lists fewer than 200,000 clones, about 82% of them singletons. Sequences were obtained from PBMCs. The receptors originated from a female donor in good health and CMV-seronegative.

This clone has just one count. The rearrangement links TRBV25-1 to TRBJ1-2, with 8 nucleotides matching TRBD1. Losses at the gene ends were 4 bases for V and 2 bases for J; bases not matched to a gene: 6. In germline, CDR1 is MGHDK, CDR2 SYGVNS. The CDR3 runs 15 residues. For the CDR3, the DNA is TGTGCCAGCAGTGGTATTTACAGGGGGAACTATGGCTACACCTTC. Translating it yields CASSGIYRGNYGYTF.

The chain has TRBV9 and TRBJ2-7; 12 nucleotides align to TRBD2. Germline V gene sequence: CDR1 SGDLS, CDR2 YYNGEE. This CDR3 contains 15 residues. Losses at the gene ends were 3 bases for V and 5 bases for J; bases not matched to a gene: 6. The CDR3: CASSAPGLAGNEQYF. In DNA form, the CDR3 reads TGTGCCAGCAGCGCACCGGGACTAGCGGGTAACGAGCAGTACTTC.

The V gene is TRBV7-9, the J gene TRBJ1-6; 9 nucleotides line up with TRBD1. V was clipped by 5 bases and J by 12 bases; unmatched bases: 8. The CDR3 runs 14 residues. The V gene's germline CDR1 is SEHNR and CDR2 FQNEAQ (reference sequence). In DNA form, the CDR3 reads TGTGCCAGCAGCACCGGGACAGGGAGGGTACCCCTCCACTTT. Translated, it gives CASSTGTGRVPLHF.

This chain connects TRBV19 to TRBJ1-2, with 7 bases aligning to TRBD1. Germline-derived CDR1 and CDR2 are LNHDA and SQIVND (reference sequence). The ends lost 6 bases at V and 5 bases at J; junction bases unmatched: 9. The length of the CDR3 is 14 residues. CDR3 loop: CASRNSGGRYGYTF. CDR3 bases: TGTGCCAGTAGAAACTCAGGGGGAAGGTATGGCTACACCTTC.

The chain recombines TRBV7-8 with TRBJ2-3, with 8 bases identical to TRBD1. The CDR3 has 16 residues. In germline, CDR1 is SGHVS, CDR2 FQNEAQ. The trim removed 5 bases at V and 4 bases at J, leaving 11 bases unmatched. CDR3: CASSPRTGYRSDTQYF. DNA for the CDR3: TGTGCCAGCAGCCCCCGGACAGGGTATCGGTCAGATACGCAGTATTTT.

The gene calls are TRBV7-2 and TRBJ2-1; 14 nucleotides agree with TRBD2. V lost 5 bases, J lost 7 bases, and 7 bases stayed unmatched. From germline, CDR1 is SGHTA and CDR2 FQGNSA. The CDR3 runs 16 residues. CDR3 sequence reads: CASSMTSGRAGNEQFF. The CDR3 DNA reads as TGTGCCAGCAGCATGACTAGCGGGAGGGCAGGGAATGAGCAGTTCTTC.

This rearrangement joins TRBV5-5 to TRBJ2-5, with 7 bases identical to TRBD1. CDR3 length: 15 residues. Germline V gene data show CDR1 as SGHKS and CDR2 as YYEKEE (reference sequence). V shed 5 bases, J shed 5 bases, and the junction held 12 bases outside the gene matches. The CDR3 DNA is TGTGCCAGCAGTTCGGCCCAGGGGGTCGGGGAGACCCAGTACTTC. Residues: CASSSAQGVGETQYF.

This sequence joins TRBV11-3 and TRBJ2-1, with 8 bases identical to TRBD2. The CDR3 consists of 14 residues. The J segment lost 6 bases and the V segment lost 3 bases, leaving 4 bases of the junction unmatched. Germline CDR1 reads SGHNT; CDR2 reads YENEEA. Written as DNA, the CDR3 is TGTGCCAGCAGCTTCGGGGGGGATATCAATGAGCAGTTCTTC. This encodes CASSFGGDINEQFF.

The chain is built from TRBV2 and TRBJ2-5; a possible D gene is TRBD2 (6 bases). Germline lookup yields CDR1 SNHLY and CDR2 FYNNEI. V lost 4 bases and J lost 7, with 19 bases in between. The CDR3 totals 15 residues. The CDR3: CASSASDGTLGTQYF. In nucleotides, the CDR3 is TGTGCCAGCAGTGCCTCGGACGGGACTCTGGGGACCCAGTACTTC. The whole variable domain, remainder taken from reference TRBV2 and TRBJ2-5, is EPEVTQTPSHQVTQMGQEVILRCVPISNHLYFYWYRQILGQKVEFLVSFYNNEISEKSEIFDDQFSVERPDGSNFTLKIRSTKLEDSAMYFCASSASDGTLGTQYFGPGTRLLVL.

The V call is TRBV29-1, the J call TRBJ1-5, with D uncertain. The CDR3 length is 13 residues. Germline V gene lookup returns CDR1 SQVTM and CDR2 ANQGSEA. Trimming stripped 4 bases from V and 3 bases from J, with 10 bases between. The CDR3 region is CSVGSAVNQPQHF. DNA of the CDR3: TGCAGCGTTGGTTCCGCGGTCAATCAGCCCCAGCATTTT.

In this sample, this clone turned up a few times. The chain joins TRBV6-4 to TRBJ2-2; TRBD2 might be the D (6 bases). The CDR3 spans 16 residues. The V and J ends lost 2 bases and 8 bases respectively, with 18 bases between them. Germline-derived CDR1 and CDR2 are MRHNA and SNTAGT. CDR3 loop: CASSDAGTASGGELFF. In DNA, the CDR3 is TGTGCCAGCAGTGACGCGGGAACAGCGAGTGGTGGGGAGCTGTTTTTT.

The genes are TRBV7-3 and TRBJ2-1; a possible D gene is TRBD2 (6 bases). The CDR3 length is 13 residues. V lost 2 bases and J 8 bases, leaving 10 bases between the germline ends. Germline loops: CDR1 SGHTA, CDR2 FQGTGA. CDR3 DNA: TGTGCCAGCAGCTTAGGGGGGAGAGATGAGCAGTTCTTC. This gives the protein CASSLGGRDEQFF.

This rearrangement joins TRBV28 to TRBJ1-1; 7 bases align to TRBD1. V lost 3 bases, J lost 6 bases, and 7 bases stayed unmatched. The germline V gene has CDR1 MDHEN and CDR2 SYDVKM. The CDR3 sequence is 14 residues long. The CDR3 coding sequence is TGTGCCAGCAGTTTTCGGACAGGTTCGCCTGAAGCTTTCTTT. This encodes CASSFRTGSPEAFF. The full variable domain, its missing parts supplied by reference TRBV28 and TRBJ1-1, is DVKVTQSSRYLVKRTGEKVFLECVQDMDHENMFWYRQDPGLGLRLIYFSYDVKMKEKGDIPEGYSVSREKKERFSLILESASTNQTSMYLCASSFRTGSPEAFFGQGTRLTVV.

V gene TRBV6-6 combines with J gene TRBJ2-7; 7 bases are a match to TRBD1. The J segment lost 2 bases and the V segment lost 6 bases, leaving 10 bases of the junction unmatched. This CDR3 has 15 residues. Per the germline V gene, CDR1 is MNHNY and CDR2 is SVGAGI (reference sequence). This CDR3 reads CASRNLRQGTYEQYF. The CDR3 DNA reads TGTGCCAGCAGGAACCTTCGACAGGGAACCTACGAGCAGTACTTC.